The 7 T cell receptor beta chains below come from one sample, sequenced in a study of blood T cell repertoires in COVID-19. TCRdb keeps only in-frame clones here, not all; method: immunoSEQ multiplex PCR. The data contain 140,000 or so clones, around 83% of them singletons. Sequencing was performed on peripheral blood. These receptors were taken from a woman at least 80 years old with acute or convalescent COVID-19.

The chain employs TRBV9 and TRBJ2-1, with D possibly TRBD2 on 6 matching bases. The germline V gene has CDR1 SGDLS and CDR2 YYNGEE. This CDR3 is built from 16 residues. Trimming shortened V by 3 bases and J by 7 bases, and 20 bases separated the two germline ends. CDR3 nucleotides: TGTGCCAGCAGCGGAGGTGTAGCGGCGATGAAAAATGAGCAGTTCTTC. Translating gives CASSGGVAAMKNEQFF.

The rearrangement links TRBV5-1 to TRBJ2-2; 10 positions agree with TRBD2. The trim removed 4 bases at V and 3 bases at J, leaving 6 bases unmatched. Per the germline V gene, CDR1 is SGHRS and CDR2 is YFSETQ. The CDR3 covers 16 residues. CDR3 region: CASSQASGRHTGELFF. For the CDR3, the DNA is TGCGCCAGCAGCCAAGCTAGCGGGAGACACACCGGGGAGCTGTTTTTT.

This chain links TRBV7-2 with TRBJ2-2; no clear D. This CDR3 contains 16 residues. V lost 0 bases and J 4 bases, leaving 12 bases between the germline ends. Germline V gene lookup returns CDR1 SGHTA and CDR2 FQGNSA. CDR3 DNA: TGTGCCAGCAGCTTAGCGTATGCGCATCTCACCGGGGAGCTGTTTTTT. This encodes CASSLAYAHLTGELFF.

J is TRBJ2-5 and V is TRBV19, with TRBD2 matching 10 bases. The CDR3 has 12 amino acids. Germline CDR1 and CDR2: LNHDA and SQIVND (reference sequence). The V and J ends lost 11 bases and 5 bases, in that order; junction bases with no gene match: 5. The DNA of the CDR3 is TGTGCCGCCTCAGCGGGGGGGGAGACCCAGTACTTC. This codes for CAASAGGETQYF.

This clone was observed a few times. CDR3 coding DNA: TGTGCCAGCAGCCTCCGGACAGGTCCAAATTCACCCCTCCACTTT. Its translation: CASSLRTGPNSPLHF. The rearrangement joins TRBV3-1 (or the pseudogene TRBV3-2) to TRBJ1-6; 7 positions agree with TRBD1. V shed 4 bases and J 7 bases; nucleotides not matched to a gene: 7. The CDR3 totals 15 residues. Germline values: CDR1 LGHDT, CDR2 YNNKEL (reference sequence).

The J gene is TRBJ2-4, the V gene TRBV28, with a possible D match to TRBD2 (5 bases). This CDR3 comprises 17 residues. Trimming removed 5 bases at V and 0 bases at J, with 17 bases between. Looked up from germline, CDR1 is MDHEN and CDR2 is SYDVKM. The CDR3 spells CASSPGVARLAKNIQYF. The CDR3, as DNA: TGTGCCAGCAGTCCTGGGGTAGCGAGGCTAGCCAAAAACATTCAGTACTTC.

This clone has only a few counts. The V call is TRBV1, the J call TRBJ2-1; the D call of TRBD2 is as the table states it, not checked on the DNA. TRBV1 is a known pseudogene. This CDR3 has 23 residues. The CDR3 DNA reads TGCACCAGCAGCCAAGAGTATACTACTAGCGGGGGGGCCGAAGGCGGGCCTTACAATGAGCAGTTCTTC. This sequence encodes CTSSQEYTTSGGAEGGPYNEQFF.